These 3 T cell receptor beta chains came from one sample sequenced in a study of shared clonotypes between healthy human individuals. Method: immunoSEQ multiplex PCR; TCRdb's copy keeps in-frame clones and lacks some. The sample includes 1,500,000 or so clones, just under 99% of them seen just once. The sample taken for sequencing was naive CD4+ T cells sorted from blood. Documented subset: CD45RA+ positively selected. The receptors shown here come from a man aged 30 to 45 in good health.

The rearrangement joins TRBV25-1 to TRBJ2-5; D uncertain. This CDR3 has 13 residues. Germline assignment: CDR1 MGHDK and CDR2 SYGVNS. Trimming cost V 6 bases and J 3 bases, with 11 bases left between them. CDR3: CASRPRWEETQYF. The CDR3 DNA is TGTGCCAGCAGACCGCGCTGGGAAGAGACCCAGTACTTC.

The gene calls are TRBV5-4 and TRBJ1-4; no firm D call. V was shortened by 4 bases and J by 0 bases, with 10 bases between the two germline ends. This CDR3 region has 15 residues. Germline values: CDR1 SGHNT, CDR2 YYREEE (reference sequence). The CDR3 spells CASSPGTATNEKLFF. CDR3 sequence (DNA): TGTGCCAGCAGCCCTGGAACTGCAACTAATGAAAAACTGTTTTTT.

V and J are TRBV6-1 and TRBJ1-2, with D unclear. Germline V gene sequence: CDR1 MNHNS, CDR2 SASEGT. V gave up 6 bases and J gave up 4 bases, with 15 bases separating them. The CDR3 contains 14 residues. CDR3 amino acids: CASSPLTVPYGYTF. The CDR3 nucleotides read TGTGCCAGCAGCCCACTAACAGTTCCCTATGGCTACACCTTC.